The 14 T cell receptor beta chains reported below all come from one sample, sequenced in a study of shared clonotypes between healthy human individuals. Libraries were prepared by immunoSEQ multiplex PCR; TCRdb keeps only in-frame clonotypes and omits some of them. The profile shows 2.5 million or so clones, more than 90% of them singletons. Source material: naive CD4+ T cells sorted from blood. The subset: CD45RA+ positively selected. All receptors derive from a man younger than 35 in good health.

The V call is TRBV19, the J call TRBJ2-7, with TRBD1 matching over 7 bases. V lost 6 bases, J lost 0 bases, and 8 bases stayed unmatched. This CDR3 spans 15 amino acids. CDR1 is LNHDA, CDR2 SQIVND, per germline (reference sequence). CDR3 nucleotides: TGTGCCAGTAGCAGAGGACAGGATGGCTCCTACGAGCAGTACTTC. Its translation is CASSRGQDGSYEQYF.

This chain connects TRBV2 to TRBJ1-6; a weak D match, TRBD1 (6 bases). Germline V gene lookup returns CDR1 SNHLY and CDR2 FYNNEI. This CDR3 has 15 amino acids. Deletions cut 2 bases from V and 5 bases from J, with 10 bases between. For the CDR3, the DNA is TGTGCCAGCAGTGAACAGGGGCAGAATAATTCACCCCTCCACTTT. Protein product: CASSEQGQNNSPLHF.

Worth noting for this clone: The sample carries other DNA sequences with the same CDR3. This sequence joins TRBV19 and TRBJ1-2; D is perhaps TRBD1 (5 bases). The CDR3 has 13 amino acids. Germline CDR1 and CDR2: LNHDA and SQIVND (reference sequence). V lost 5 bases, J lost 3 bases, and 10 bases lay in between. The DNA of the CDR3 is TGTGCCAGTAGTTCCCGAGGGGACTATGGCTACACCTTC. Translation gives CASSSRGDYGYTF.

A word on this clone: Sequence at one end of the junction differs from germline and may be a read error. The chain joins TRBV7-2 to TRBJ2-1, with 11 bases identical to TRBD2. Germline assignment: CDR1 SGHTA and CDR2 FQGNSA. The length of the CDR3 is 16 residues. CDR3 in amino acids: CAGRSVAGGGYNEQFF. The CDR3 bases are TGTGCCGGCAGGTCTGTAGCGGGAGGGGGATACAATGAGCAGTTCTTC.

The chain recombines TRBV2 with TRBJ1-6, with a tentative D call TRBD1 (5 bases). V lost 7 bases and J 2 bases, leaving 12 bases between the germline ends. The CDR3 is made up of 15 amino acids. Germline CDR1 and CDR2: SNHLY and FYNNEI. The CDR3 loop is CASTLQAAYNSPLHF. CDR3 bases: TGTGCCAGCACCCTACAGGCGGCCTATAATTCACCCCTCCACTTT.

The V call is TRBV7-2, the J call TRBJ2-1, with a tentative D call TRBD2 (8 bases). This CDR3 has 19 amino acids. Germline loops: CDR1 SGHTA, CDR2 FQGNSA. Trimming pared 5 bases from V and 7 bases from J, leaving 30 bases between. CDR3 DNA: TGTGCCAGCAGCCTCTCGGGGACTAGTCGGTTAGTCAGGGGGAATGAGCAGTTCTTC. It translates to CASSLSGTSRLVRGNEQFF.

V usage is TRBV5-4 and J usage is TRBJ2-7; D is unresolved. Germline V CDR1 and CDR2: SGHNT, YYREEE (reference sequence). V was trimmed by 4 bases and J by 5 bases, leaving 13 bases between them. This CDR3 is 13 amino acids long. CDR3 bases: TGTGCCAGCAGCGGAGTGGGGATCCACGAGCAGTACTTC. It is translated as CASSGVGIHEQYF. Filled out from reference TRBV5-4 and TRBJ2-7, the complete variable domain reads ETGVTQSPTHLIKTRGQQVTLRCSSQSGHNTVSWYQQALGQGPQFIFQYYREEENGRGNFPPRFSGLQFPNYSSELNVNALELDDSALYLCASSGVGIHEQYFGPGTRLTVT.

The chain couples TRBV2 to TRBJ1-5; D not certain. CDR1 is SNHLY and CDR2 is FYNNEI in the germline V gene. CDR3 length: 14 residues. The V and J ends lost 7 bases and 0 bases respectively, with 10 bases between them. The CDR3 spells CASTAGHSNQPQHF. The CDR3 DNA reads as TGTGCCAGCACCGCTGGCCATAGCAATCAGCCCCAGCATTTT.

The CDR3 coding sequence is TGCAGCGTTGAAAGGGGAGTGGAGGGCTACACCTTC. Its protein product is CSVERGVEGYTF. This rearrangement joins TRBV29-1 to TRBJ1-2; tentative D call: TRBD1 (5 bases). Per germline, CDR1 SQVTM and CDR2 ANQGSEA. This CDR3 spans 12 amino acids. Trimming left V 2 bases short and J 8 bases short, with 12 bases between.

The genes are TRBV7-9 and TRBJ1-1; 10 bases fit TRBD1. The junction had 4 bases not matched to a gene; V was cut back by 8 bases and J by 4 bases. The CDR3 loop spans 13 amino acids. Germline CDR1 SEHNR, CDR2 FQNEAQ (reference sequence). CDR3: CASDRTGGTEAFF. The CDR3 DNA reads as TGTGCCAGCGACCGGACAGGGGGCACTGAAGCTTTCTTT. Filled out from reference TRBV7-9 and TRBJ1-1, the complete variable domain reads DTGVSQNPRHKITKRGQNVTFRCDPISEHNRLYWYRQTLGQGPEFLTYFQNEAQLEKSRLLSDRFSAERPKGSFSTLEIQRTEQGDSAMYLCASDRTGGTEAFFGQGTRLTVV.

The J gene is TRBJ2-7, the V gene TRBV7-3; 7 bases align to TRBD1. CDR1 and CDR2 from the germline V gene are SGHTA and FQGTGA. The trim removed 2 bases at V and 6 bases at J, leaving 7 bases unmatched. The CDR3 loop spans 14 amino acids. The CDR3 protein is CASSLAGGPGEQYF. The CDR3 nucleotides are TGTGCCAGCAGCTTAGCAGGGGGACCCGGCGAGCAGTACTTC.

The rearrangement uses TRBV6-6 and TRBJ2-1; D is possibly TRBD1 or TRBD2 (5 bases each). The CDR3 is 13 residues long. Trimming pared 7 bases from V and 7 bases from J, leaving 14 bases between. In germline, CDR1 is MNHNY, CDR2 SVGAGI (reference sequence). CDR3 bases: TGTGCCAGCAAGGGGACGGGCGGAAATGAGCAGTTCTTC. As protein: CASKGTGGNEQFF.

The chain has TRBV7-9 and TRBJ2-3; D not certain. This CDR3 is 13 amino acids long. Germline lookup yields CDR1 SEHNR and CDR2 FQNEAQ (reference sequence). Trimming cost V 6 bases and J 2 bases, with 9 bases left between them. The CDR3 DNA reads TGTGCCAGCAGTTCTAGGCACACAGATACGCAGTATTTT. It encodes CASSSRHTDTQYF. The whole variable domain, filled in from reference TRBV7-9 and TRBJ2-3, reads DTGVSQNPRHKITKRGQNVTFRCDPISEHNRLYWYRQTLGQGPEFLTYFQNEAQLEKSRLLSDRFSAERPKGSFSTLEIQRTEQGDSAMYLCASSSRHTDTQYFGPGTRLTVL.

The chain joins TRBV18 to TRBJ2-1; D may correspond to TRBD1 or TRBD2 (5 bases each). Deletions cut 4 bases from V and 8 bases from J, with 18 bases between. Germline values: CDR1 KGHSH, CDR2 LQKENI. The CDR3 length is 15 residues. The CDR3 reads CASSRPGPIMDEQFF. The DNA for the CDR3 is TGTGCCAGCTCACGACCGGGACCCATTATGGATGAGCAGTTCTTC. The full variable domain, its missing parts supplied by reference TRBV18 and TRBJ2-1, is NAGVMQNPRHLVRRRGQEARLRCSPMKGHSHVYWYRQLPEEGLKFMVYLQKENIIDESGMPKERFSAEFPKEGPSILRIQQVVRGDSAAYFCASSRPGPIMDEQFFGPGTRLTVL.